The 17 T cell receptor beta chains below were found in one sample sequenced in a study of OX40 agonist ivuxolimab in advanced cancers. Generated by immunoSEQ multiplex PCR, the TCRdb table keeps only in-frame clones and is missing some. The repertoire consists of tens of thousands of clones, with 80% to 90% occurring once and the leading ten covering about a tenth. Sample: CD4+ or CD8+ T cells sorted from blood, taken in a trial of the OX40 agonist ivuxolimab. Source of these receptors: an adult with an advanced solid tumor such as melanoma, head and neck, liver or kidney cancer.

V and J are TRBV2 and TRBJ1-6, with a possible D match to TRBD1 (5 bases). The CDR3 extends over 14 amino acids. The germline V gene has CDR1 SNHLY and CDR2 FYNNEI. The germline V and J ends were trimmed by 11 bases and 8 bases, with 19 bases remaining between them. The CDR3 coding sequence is TGTGCCGCTGGGGCCGGGTCGGCCGATTCACCCCTCCACTTT. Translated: CAAGAGSADSPLHF. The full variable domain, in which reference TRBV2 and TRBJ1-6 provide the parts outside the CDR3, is EPEVTQTPSHQVTQMGQEVILRCVPISNHLYFYWYRQILGQKVEFLVSFYNNEISEKSEIFDDQFSVERPDGSNFTLKIRSTKLEDSAMYFCAAGAGSADSPLHFGNGTRLTVT.

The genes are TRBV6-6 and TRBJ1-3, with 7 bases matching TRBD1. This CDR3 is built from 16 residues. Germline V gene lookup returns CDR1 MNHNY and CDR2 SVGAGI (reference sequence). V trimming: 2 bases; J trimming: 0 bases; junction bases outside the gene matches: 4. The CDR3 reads CASSYAQGFSGNTIYF. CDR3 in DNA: TGTGCCAGCAGTTACGCACAGGGGTTCTCTGGAAACACCATATATTTT.

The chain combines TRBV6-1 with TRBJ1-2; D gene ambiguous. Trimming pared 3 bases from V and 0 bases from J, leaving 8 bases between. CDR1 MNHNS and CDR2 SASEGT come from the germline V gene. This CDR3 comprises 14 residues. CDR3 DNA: TGTGCCAGCAGTGACGGAAACACTAACTATGGCTACACCTTC. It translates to CASSDGNTNYGYTF.

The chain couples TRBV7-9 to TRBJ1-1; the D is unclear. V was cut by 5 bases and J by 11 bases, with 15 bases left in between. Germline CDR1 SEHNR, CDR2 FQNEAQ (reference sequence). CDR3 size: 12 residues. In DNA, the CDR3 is TGTGCCAGCAGCACCGGCGGCGCCGAGGCTTTCTTT. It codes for CASSTGGAEAFF.

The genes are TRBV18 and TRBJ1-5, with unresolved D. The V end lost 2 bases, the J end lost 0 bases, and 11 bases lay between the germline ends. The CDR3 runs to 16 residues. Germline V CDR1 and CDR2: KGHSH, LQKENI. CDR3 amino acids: CASSPFSRDSNQPQHF. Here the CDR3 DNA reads TGTGCCAGCTCACCATTTAGCCGAGATAGCAATCAGCCCCAGCATTTT.

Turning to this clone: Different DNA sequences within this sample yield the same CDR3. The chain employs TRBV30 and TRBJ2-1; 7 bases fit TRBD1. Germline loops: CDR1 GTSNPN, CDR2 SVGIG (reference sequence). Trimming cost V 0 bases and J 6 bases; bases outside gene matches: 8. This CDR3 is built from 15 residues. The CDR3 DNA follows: TGTGCCTGGAGTGTTGAGGGGGCGGGCGCCAATGAGCAGTTCTTC. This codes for CAWSVEGAGANEQFF.

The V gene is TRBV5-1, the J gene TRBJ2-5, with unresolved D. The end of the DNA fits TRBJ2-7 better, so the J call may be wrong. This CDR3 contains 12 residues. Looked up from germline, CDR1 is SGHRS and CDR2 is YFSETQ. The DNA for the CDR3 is TGCGCCAGCAGCTTGAGCTCCTACGAGCAGTACTTC. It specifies CASSLSSYEQYF.

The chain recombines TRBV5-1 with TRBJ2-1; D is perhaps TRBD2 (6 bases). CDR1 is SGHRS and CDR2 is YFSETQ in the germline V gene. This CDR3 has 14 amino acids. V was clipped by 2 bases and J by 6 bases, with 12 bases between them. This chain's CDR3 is CASSFGGEVNEQFF. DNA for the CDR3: TGCGCCAGCAGCTTCGGGGGAGAAGTCAATGAGCAGTTCTTC.

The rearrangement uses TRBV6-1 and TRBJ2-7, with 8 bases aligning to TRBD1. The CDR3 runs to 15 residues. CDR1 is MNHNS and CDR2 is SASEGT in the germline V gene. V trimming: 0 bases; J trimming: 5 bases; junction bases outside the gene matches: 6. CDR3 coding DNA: TGTGCCAGCAGTGAAGCGGCGACAGGGGCGGACGAGCAGTACTTC. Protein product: CASSEAATGADEQYF.

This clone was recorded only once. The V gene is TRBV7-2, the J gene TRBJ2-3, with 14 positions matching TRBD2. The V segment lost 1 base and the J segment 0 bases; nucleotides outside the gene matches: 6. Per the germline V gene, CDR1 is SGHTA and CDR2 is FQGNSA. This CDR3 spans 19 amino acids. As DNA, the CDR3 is TGTGCCAGCAGCTTAGATCGGACTAGCGGGGGGTATAGCACAGATACGCAGTATTTT. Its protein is CASSLDRTSGGYSTDTQYF.

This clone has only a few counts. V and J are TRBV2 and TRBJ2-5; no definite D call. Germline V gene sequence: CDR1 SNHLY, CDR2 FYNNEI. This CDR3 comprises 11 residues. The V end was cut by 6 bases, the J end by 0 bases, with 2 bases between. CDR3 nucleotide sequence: TGTGCCAGCAGATACCAAGAGACCCAGTACTTC. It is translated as CASRYQETQYF.

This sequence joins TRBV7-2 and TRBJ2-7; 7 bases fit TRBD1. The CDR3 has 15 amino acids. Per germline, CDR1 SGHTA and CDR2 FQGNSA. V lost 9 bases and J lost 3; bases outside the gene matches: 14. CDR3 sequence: CASSRAGQDHYEQYF. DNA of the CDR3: TGTGCCAGTAGCAGGGCCGGACAGGACCACTACGAGCAGTACTTC.

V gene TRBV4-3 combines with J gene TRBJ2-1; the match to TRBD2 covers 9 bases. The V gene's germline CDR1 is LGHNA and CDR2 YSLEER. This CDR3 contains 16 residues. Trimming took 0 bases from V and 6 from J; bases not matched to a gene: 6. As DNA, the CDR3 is TGCGCCAGCAGCCAAGACGTGACTAGCGGACTCAATGAGCAGTTCTTC. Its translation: CASSQDVTSGLNEQFF.

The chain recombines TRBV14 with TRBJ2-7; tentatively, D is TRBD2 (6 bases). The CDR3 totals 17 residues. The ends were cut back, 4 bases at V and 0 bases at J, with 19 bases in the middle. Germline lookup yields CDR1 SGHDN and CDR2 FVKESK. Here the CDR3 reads CASSLWAWAGLSYEQYF. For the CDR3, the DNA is TGTGCCAGCAGCCTATGGGCCTGGGCGGGACTCTCCTACGAGCAGTACTTC.

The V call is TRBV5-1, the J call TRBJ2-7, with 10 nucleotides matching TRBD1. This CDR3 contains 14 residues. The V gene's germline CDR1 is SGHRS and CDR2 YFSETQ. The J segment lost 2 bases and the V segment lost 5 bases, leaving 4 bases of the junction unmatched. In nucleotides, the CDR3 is TGCGCCAGCAGAAGGACAGGGGGAGCCTACGAGCAGTACTTC. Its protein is CASRRTGGAYEQYF.

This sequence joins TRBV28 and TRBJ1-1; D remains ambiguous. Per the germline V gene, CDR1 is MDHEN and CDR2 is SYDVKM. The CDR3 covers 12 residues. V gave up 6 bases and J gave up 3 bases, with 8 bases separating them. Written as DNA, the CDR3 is TGTGCCAGCAGGACACTCGACACTGAAGCTTTCTTT. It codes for CASRTLDTEAFF.

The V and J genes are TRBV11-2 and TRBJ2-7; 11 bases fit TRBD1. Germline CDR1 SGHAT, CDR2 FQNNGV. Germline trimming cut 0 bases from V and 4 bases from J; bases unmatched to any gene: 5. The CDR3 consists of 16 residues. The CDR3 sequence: CASSLDSGDRGYEQYF. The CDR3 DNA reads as TGTGCCAGCAGCTTAGACTCCGGGGACAGGGGGTACGAGCAGTACTTC.